Below, one TCR delta chain is given with its context. Its antigen is as yet unknown. A far larger clone differs by one base, so this is likely a read error. Other DNA variants within this sample encode the same CDR3. TCRdb re-called clones from the multiplex PCR reads using CATT. The sample has roughly 3,000 delta-chain clones; about 1.2% are singletons. This sample is drawn from a study of gamma delta lymphoproliferative disorders and STAT genes. Background on the study: Each gamma-chain library started from at least 50 ng of genomic DNA, using the LymphoTrack Dx TCRG Assay. Delta-chain libraries followed the EuroClonality-NGS standard operating procedure. Notes on the study in general: In whole-repertoire clustering, gamma separated patients from controls, unlike delta. Nearly all major patient gamma and delta clonotypes were public; only two gamma clonotypes were disease-private.

Genomic DNA from isolated PBMCs served as the sequencing template. This CDR3 has 17 amino acids. Germline values: CDR1 GEAIGNYY, CDR2 EKD. The rearrangement links TRDV2 to TRDJ1; 7 nucleotides line up with TRDD3. The source material was blood. This clonotype was sampled from a human donor in good health. The CDR3 DNA reads TGTGCTTGTGATGGGATACTGGGGAAGGAGTACACCGATAAACTCATCTTT. The encoded protein is CACDGILGKEYTDKLIF.